A selection of T cell receptor beta chains follows, all from one sample in a study of cytomegalovirus exposure and HLA in healthy donors. Using immunoSEQ multiplex PCR, the repertoire was profiled, and TCRdb retains in-frame clones only, with some absent. In total, the table holds around 130,000 clones. Sequenced input: PBMCs. The receptors shown here come from a woman aged 40 to 50 in good health and CMV-seronegative. CDR3s include the opening cysteine and the closing phenylalanine or tryptophan. The order of the fields is D gene, J gene, V gene, CDR3 DNA, CDR3 protein. D genes are given only for firm matches.

TRBD1,TRBJ2-7,TRBV5-1,TGCGCCAGCAGCCCGTACTGGGACAGGGGCGACGAGCAGTACTTC,CASSPYWDRGDEQYF
NA,TRBJ1-2,TRBV10-3,TGTGCCATCAGCCGGGACATTGCTAACTATGGCTACACCTTC,CAISRDIANYGYTF
NA,TRBJ1-3,TRBV10-3,TGTGCCATCAGTGAGTCGAAGGGGGTCTCTGGAAACACCATATATTTT,CAISESKGVSGNTIYF
TRBD1,TRBJ2-5,TRBV6-5,TGTGCCAGCAGGGCAACAGGGGGCAGGGAGACCCAGTACTTC,CASRATGGRETQYF
NA,TRBJ2-5,TRBV5-4,TGTGCCAGCAGCACCCGTGACAGGAGTGAGACCCAGTACTTC,CASSTRDRSETQYF
NA,TRBJ1-1,TRBV10-3,TGTGCCATCAGTGAGTTGTCTAGTACTGAAGCTTTCTTT,CAISELSSTEAFF
TRBD1,TRBJ2-3,TRBV7-9,TGTGCCAGCAGCTCGGGACAGGGGGCAGACACAGATACGCAGTATTTT,CASSSGQGADTDTQYF
NA,TRBJ1-2,TRBV5-1,TGCGCCAGCAGCTTGGCCGAATCTGGGCATTATGGCTACACCTTC,CASSLAESGHYGYTF
NA,TRBJ1-1,TRBV5-8,TGTGCCAGCAGCTTGGCAGTTCAGAACACTGAAGCTTTCTTT,CASSLAVQNTEAFF
NA,TRBJ1-2,TRBV7-2,TGTGCCAGCAGCCCAGGTCCTTTCTATGGCTACACCTTC,CASSPGPFYGYTF
NA,TRBJ1-1,TRBV20-1,TGCAGTGCTCGACCGGAGGTTGAAGCTTTCTTT,CSARPEVEAFF
NA,TRBJ1-5,TRBV18,TGTGCCAGCTCACCACGGGGCAGGCTAAGCAATCAGCCCCAGCATTTT,CASSPRGRLSNQPQHF
TRBD1,TRBJ1-3,TRBV4-2,TGTGCCAGCAGCCAGTCGACAGGGATTGGAAACACCATATATTTT,CASSQSTGIGNTIYF
NA,TRBJ1-1,TRBV4-3,TGCGCCAGCAGCCAAGGTGCGGGATTGAACACTGAAGCTTTCTTT,CASSQGAGLNTEAFF
NA,TRBJ1-6,TRBV27,TGTGCCAGCAGTTTATCGGGGGGATTCTCCTATAATTCACCCCTCCACTTT,CASSLSGGFSYNSPLHF
TRBD1,TRBJ1-5,TRBV7-3,TGTGCCAGCAGCCAGACAGGGGGCGGCAATCAGCCCCAGCATTTT,CASSQTGGGNQPQHF
TRBD1,TRBJ1-6,TRBV7-9,TGTGCCAGCAGCTTTCAAGGACAGGGGAATTCACCCCTCCACTTT,CASSFQGQGNSPLHF
NA,TRBJ2-3,TRBV5-4,TGTGCCAGCAGCTTGGTAGGGTTCACTAGGAGAGATACGCAGTATTTT,CASSLVGFTRRDTQYF
NA,TRBJ1-1,TRBV6-5,TGTGCCAGCAGCCTTGAGCAGGGGTTGGGTGAAGCTTTCTTT,CASSLEQGLGEAFF
NA,TRBJ1-6,TRBV19,TGTGCCAGTAGTACCAGGTCAGGGGAAAATTCACCCCTCCACTTT,CASSTRSGENSPLHF
TRBD1,TRBJ1-2,TRBV7-9,TGTGCCAGCAACCGGGACAGTGGCATTTATGGCTACACCTTC,CASNRDSGIYGYTF
NA,TRBJ1-2,TRBV27,TGTGCCAGTTGGACAGAGCAGTATGGCTACACCTTC,CASWTEQYGYTF
TRBD1,TRBJ1-4,TRBV7-9,TGTGCCAGCACTAACAGGGGGACTAATGAAAAACTGTTTTTT,CASTNRGTNEKLFF
TRBD1,TRBJ1-2,TRBV7-9,TGTGCCAGCAGCTTAGGGACAGGGGCTAGAGGGGGCTACACCTTC,CASSLGTGARGGYTF